The T cell receptor beta chain under discussion was sequenced for a study of blood T cell repertoires in COVID-19. For the study at large: The United States, Italy and Spain were the sources of the acute and convalescent COVID-19 samples.

The CDR3 is 18 amino acids. The germline gives CDR1 LNHDA, CDR2 SQIVND (reference sequence). Trimming took 5 bases from V and 2 from J, leaving 21 bases between them. Seattle researchers signed up patients amid active infection and tracked them longitudinally. Original data processing: Scientists estimated how many nucleated cells there were by amplifying reference gene primers. Assay: immunoSEQ multiplex PCR; the TCRdb copy retains only in-frame clones and omits some. The V and J calls and clone size come from that table; D and trimming were worked out from the DNA. The sample lists about 420,000 clones; 70% to 90% were seen once.

This TCR was recovered from a man younger than 35 with COVID-19, enrolled during active disease. Sequencing was done on a sample of peripheral blood. V gene TRBV19 combines with J gene TRBJ2-2; D is possibly TRBD1 (6 bases). CDR3 in DNA: TGTGCCAGTAGTCGGACAGCCGTTACAGGAATCAACACCGGGGAGCTGTTTTTT. This translates into CASSRTAVTGINTGELFF.